These 12 T cell receptor beta chains originate from one sample sequenced in a study of blood T cell repertoires in COVID-19 (dated by TCRdb to about 2020). Library preparation was by the immunoSEQ multiplex PCR assay. This immuneACCESS table, as held by TCRdb, lists in-frame sequences with V and J called but not all clones. Of the missing ones, under half trace to an unresolved V gene in checked studies; the others have no known cause. Across this sample there are about 200,000 clones, with about 83% seen only once. The top ten constitute roughly 3.2% of the sample. Sequencing used PBMCs or T cells enriched from blood (not recorded which). All receptors derive from a woman younger than 45 who had been exposed to COVID-19.

The chain recombines TRBV4-2 with TRBJ1-4; D not certain. The CDR3 length is 15 residues. Trimming removed 0 bases at V and 0 bases at J, with 5 bases between. The V gene's germline CDR1 is LGHNA and CDR2 YNFKEQ. DNA for the CDR3: TGTGCCAGCAGCCAAGAAATAGCAACTAATGAAAAACTGTTTTTT. Translated, it gives CASSQEIATNEKLFF.

The rearrangement links TRBV12-3 or TRBV12-4 to TRBJ2-2, with 7 positions matching TRBD1. Trimming at V came to 6 bases and at J to 8 bases, leaving 6 bases not matched to a gene. CDR3 length: 13 amino acids. CDR3 in amino acids: CASSRYRGGELFF. The CDR3 nucleotides are TGTGCCAGCAGCCGATACAGGGGAGGGGAGCTGTTTTTT.

The chain recombines TRBV5-1 with TRBJ1-5; D is undetermined. In germline, CDR1 is SGHRS, CDR2 YFSETQ. V was cut by 0 bases and J by 3 bases, with 10 bases left in between. This CDR3 comprises 15 residues. Here the CDR3 reads CASSLESPNNQPQHF. The DNA for the CDR3 is TGCGCCAGCAGCTTGGAATCCCCTAACAATCAGCCCCAGCATTTT.

This clone has more than one count but fewer than ten. V and J are TRBV5-1 and TRBJ2-1, with D possibly matching TRBD1 (6 bases). The germline gives CDR1 SGHRS, CDR2 YFSETQ. The CDR3 covers 16 residues. V dropped 3 bases and J dropped 4 bases, with 17 bases sitting between them. The CDR3 loop reads CASSWETGKGYNEQFF. The CDR3 DNA reads as TGCGCCAGCAGCTGGGAGACAGGCAAGGGGTACAATGAGCAGTTCTTC.

This clone was picked up a small number of times. The sample carries other DNA sequences with the same CDR3. The J gene is TRBJ1-3, the V gene TRBV2; D is perhaps TRBD1 (6 bases). The germline V gene encodes CDR1 SNHLY and CDR2 FYNNEI. The CDR3 covers 13 residues. V shed 4 bases and J shed 4 bases, with 8 bases lying between them. The CDR3 region is CASSGTGGNTIYF. The CDR3 nucleotides read TGTGCCAGCAGTGGTACAGGGGGAAACACCATATATTTT.

J is TRBJ2-4 and V is TRBV23-1; 10 bases map to TRBD1. TRBV23-1 is recorded as an ORF, its role being uncertain. CDR3 size: 16 residues. V was pared by 2 bases and J by 3 bases, with 4 bases of the junction left unmatched. The CDR3 sequence: CASSQADRGGKNIQYF. In nucleotides, the CDR3 is TGCGCCAGCAGTCAAGCGGACAGGGGGGGCAAAAACATTCAGTACTTC.

This sequence joins TRBV6-5 and TRBJ1-5; the match to TRBD1 covers 9 bases. The germline CDR1 and CDR2 sequences are MNHEY and SVGAGI. The CDR3 runs 15 residues. V lost 6 bases, J lost 1 base, and 4 bases stayed unmatched. CDR3 coding DNA: TGTGCCAGCAGCTTGGACAGGGGAAGCAATCAGCCCCAGCATTTT. Its translation is CASSLDRGSNQPQHF.

V is TRBV16 and J is TRBJ1-2; 9 bases fit TRBD1. The length of the CDR3 is 14 residues. CDR1 is KGHSY, CDR2 FQNENV, per germline. V trimming: 4 bases; J trimming: 5 bases; junction bases outside the gene matches: 5. DNA of the CDR3: TGTGCCAGCAGCCCCCGGGACAGGGTTTATGGCTACACCTTC. Protein product: CASSPRDRVYGYTF.

The rearrangement uses TRBV9 and TRBJ2-7; possible D gene TRBD2, 5 bases. The V gene lost 4 bases and the J gene lost 4 bases, with 18 bases spanning the gap. CDR3 length equals 15 residues. CDR1 SGDLS and CDR2 YYNGEE come from the germline V gene. The CDR3: CASSPGEGYFYEQYF. The CDR3 coding sequence is TGTGCCAGCAGCCCCGGTGAGGGCTACTTTTACGAGCAGTACTTC.

The chain links TRBV11-3 to TRBJ1-2; no firm D call. The CDR3 has 12 residues. Trimming shortened V by 1 base and J by 7 bases, and 7 bases separated the two germline ends. CDR1 is SGHNT, CDR2 YENEEA, per germline. The CDR3 DNA reads TGTGCCAGCAGCTTAGGGGAGACTGGCTACACCTTC. Amino acid sequence: CASSLGETGYTF.

This chain connects TRBV15 to TRBJ2-3, with 13 bases aligning to TRBD2. The CDR3 is made up of 17 amino acids. The germline V gene encodes CDR1 LNHNV and CDR2 YYDKDF (reference sequence). The junction had 6 bases not matched to a gene; V was cut back by 2 bases and J by 4 bases. CDR3 region: CATSRQLAGGQSDTQYF. CDR3 DNA: TGTGCCACCAGCAGACAACTAGCGGGGGGGCAGTCAGATACGCAGTATTTT.

V is TRBV25-1 and J is TRBJ1-1, with D perhaps matching TRBD1 (6 bases). The CDR3 extends over 13 amino acids. Looked up from germline, CDR1 is MGHDK and CDR2 is SYGVNS. Between the trimmed V and J ends, which lost 3 bases and 11 bases, there was a span of 16 bases. The CDR3 loop reads CASSDSRGSGAFF. CDR3 DNA: TGTGCCAGCAGTGACTCCAGGGGTTCTGGGGCTTTCTTT.